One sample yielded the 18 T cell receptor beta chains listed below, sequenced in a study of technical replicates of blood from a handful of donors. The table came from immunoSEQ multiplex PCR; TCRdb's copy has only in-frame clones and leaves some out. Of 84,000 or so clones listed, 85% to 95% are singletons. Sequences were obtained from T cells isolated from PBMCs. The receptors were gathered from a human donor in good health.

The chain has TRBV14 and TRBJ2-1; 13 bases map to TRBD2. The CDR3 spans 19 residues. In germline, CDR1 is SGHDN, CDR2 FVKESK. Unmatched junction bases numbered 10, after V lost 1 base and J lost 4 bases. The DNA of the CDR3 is TGTGCCAGCAGCCAAGGCGGACTAGCGGGGGTTTATACTTACAATGAGCAGTTCTTC. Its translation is CASSQGGLAGVYTYNEQFF.

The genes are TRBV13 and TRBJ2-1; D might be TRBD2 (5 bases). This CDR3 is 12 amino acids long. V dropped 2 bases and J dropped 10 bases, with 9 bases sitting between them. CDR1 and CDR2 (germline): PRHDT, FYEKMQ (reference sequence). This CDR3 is CASSLLAYEQFF. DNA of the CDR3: TGTGCCAGCAGCTTATTAGCGTACGAGCAGTTCTTC.

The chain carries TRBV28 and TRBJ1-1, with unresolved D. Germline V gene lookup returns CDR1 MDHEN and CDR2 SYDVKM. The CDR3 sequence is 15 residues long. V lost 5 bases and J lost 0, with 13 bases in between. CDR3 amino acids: CASSPPGSMNTEAFF. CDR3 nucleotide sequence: TGTGCCAGCAGTCCTCCGGGGAGCATGAACACTGAAGCTTTCTTT.

DNA for the CDR3: TGCGCCAGCAGCCCGAGGGAGTATTATAATTCACCCCTCCACTTT. It specifies CASSPREYYNSPLHF. The chain recombines TRBV5-1 with TRBJ1-6; D unclear. The CDR3 length is 15 residues. Germline V CDR1 and CDR2: SGHRS, YFSETQ. The V end lost 4 bases, the J end lost 4 bases, and 12 bases lay between the germline ends.

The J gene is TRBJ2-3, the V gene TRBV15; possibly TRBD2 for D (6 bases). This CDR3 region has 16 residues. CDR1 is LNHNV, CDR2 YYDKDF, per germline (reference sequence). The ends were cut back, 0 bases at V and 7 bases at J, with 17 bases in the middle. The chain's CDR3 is CATSRDLKLAINTQYF. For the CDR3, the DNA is TGTGCCACCAGCAGAGATCTTAAACTAGCTATAAATACGCAGTATTTT.

In DNA, the CDR3 is TGTGCCAGCAGTGACCGAGCGGGGGGAACAGATACGCAGTATTTT. This encodes CASSDRAGGTDTQYF. The chain employs TRBV2 and TRBJ2-3; 9 bases map to TRBD2. The trim removed 3 bases at V and 3 bases at J, leaving 4 bases unmatched. The CDR3 runs to 15 residues. Germline V gene sequence: CDR1 SNHLY, CDR2 FYNNEI.

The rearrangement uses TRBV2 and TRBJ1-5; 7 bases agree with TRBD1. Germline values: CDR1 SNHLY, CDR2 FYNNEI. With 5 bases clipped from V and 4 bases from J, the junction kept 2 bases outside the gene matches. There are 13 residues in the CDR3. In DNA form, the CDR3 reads TGTGCCAGCAGTATGGGACAGAATCAGCCCCAGCATTTT. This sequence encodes CASSMGQNQPQHF.

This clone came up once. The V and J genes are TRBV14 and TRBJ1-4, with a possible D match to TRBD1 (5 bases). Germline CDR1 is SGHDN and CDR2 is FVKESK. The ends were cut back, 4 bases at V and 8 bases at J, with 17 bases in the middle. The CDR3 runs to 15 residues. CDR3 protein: CASSRTGRVEEKLFF. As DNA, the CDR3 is TGTGCCAGCAGCCGCACAGGCAGGGTAGAAGAAAAACTGTTTTTT.

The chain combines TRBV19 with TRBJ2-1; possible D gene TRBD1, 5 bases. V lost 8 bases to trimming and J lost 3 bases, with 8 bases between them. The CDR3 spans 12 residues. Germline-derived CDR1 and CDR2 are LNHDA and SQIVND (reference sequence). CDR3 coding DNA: TGTGCCAGTGGCGACAGCTACAATGAGCAGTTCTTC. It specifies CASGDSYNEQFF.

The chain's CDR3 is CASSPRLAGYTDTQYF. CDR3 DNA: TGTGCCAGCAGCCCGAGACTAGCGGGGTACACAGATACGCAGTATTTT. The chain links TRBV7-2 to TRBJ2-3; 11 nucleotides agree with TRBD2. This CDR3 is 16 amino acids long. Germline V gene data show CDR1 as SGHTA and CDR2 as FQGNSA. J was trimmed by 2 bases and V by 5 bases; bases with no gene match: 6.

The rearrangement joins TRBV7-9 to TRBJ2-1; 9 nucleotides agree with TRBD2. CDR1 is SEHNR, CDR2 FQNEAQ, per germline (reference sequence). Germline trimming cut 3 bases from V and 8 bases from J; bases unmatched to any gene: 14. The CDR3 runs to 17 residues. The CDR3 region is CASSFGSGGRARDEQFF. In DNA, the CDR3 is TGTGCCAGCAGCTTCGGTTCAGGCGGGAGGGCCAGAGATGAGCAGTTCTTC. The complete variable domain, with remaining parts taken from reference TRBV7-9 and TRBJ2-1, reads DTGVSQNPRHKITKRGQNVTFRCDPISEHNRLYWYRQTLGQGPEFLTYFQNEAQLEKSRLLSDRFSAERPKGSFSTLEIQRTEQGDSAMYLCASSFGSGGRARDEQFFGPGTRLTVL.

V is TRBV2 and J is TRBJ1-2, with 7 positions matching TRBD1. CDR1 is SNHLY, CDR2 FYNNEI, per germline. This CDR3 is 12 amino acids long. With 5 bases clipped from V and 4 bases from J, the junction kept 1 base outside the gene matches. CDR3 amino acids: CASSTGVYGYTF. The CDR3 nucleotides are TGTGCCAGCAGTACAGGGGTCTATGGCTACACCTTC.

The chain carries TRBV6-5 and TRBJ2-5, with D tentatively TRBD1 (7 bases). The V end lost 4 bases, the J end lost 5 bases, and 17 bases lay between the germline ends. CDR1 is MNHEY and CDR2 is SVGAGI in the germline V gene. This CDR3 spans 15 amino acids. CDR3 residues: CASSSPGGGVETQYF. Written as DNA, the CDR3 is TGTGCCAGCAGTTCGCCAGGGGGAGGAGTGGAGACCCAGTACTTC.

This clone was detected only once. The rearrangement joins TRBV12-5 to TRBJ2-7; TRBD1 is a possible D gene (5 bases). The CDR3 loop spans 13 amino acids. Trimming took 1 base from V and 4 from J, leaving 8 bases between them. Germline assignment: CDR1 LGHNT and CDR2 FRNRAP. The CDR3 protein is CASGLEGIYEQYF. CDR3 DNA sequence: TGTGCTAGTGGTTTGGAGGGGATTTACGAGCAGTACTTC.

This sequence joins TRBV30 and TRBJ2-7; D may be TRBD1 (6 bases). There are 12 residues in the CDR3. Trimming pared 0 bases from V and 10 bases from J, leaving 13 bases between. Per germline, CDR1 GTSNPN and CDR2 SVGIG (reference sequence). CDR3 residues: CAWSVSARGQYF. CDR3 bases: TGTGCCTGGAGTGTTTCAGCCAGGGGACAGTACTTC.

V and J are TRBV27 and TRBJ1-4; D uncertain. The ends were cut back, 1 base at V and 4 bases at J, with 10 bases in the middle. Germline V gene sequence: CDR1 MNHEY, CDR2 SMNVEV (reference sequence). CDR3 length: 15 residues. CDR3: CASSLYGEGNEKLFF. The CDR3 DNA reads TGTGCCAGCAGTTTATACGGGGAGGGTAATGAAAAACTGTTTTTT.

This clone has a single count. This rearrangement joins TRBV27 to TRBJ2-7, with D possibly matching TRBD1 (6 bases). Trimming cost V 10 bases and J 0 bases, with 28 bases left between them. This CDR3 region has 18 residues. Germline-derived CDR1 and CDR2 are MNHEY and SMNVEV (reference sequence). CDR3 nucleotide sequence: TGTGCCATCCCGGTTACAGGGTGTAGGGTGGGGCACTCCTACGAGCAGTACTTC. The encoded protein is CAIPVTGCRVGHSYEQYF.

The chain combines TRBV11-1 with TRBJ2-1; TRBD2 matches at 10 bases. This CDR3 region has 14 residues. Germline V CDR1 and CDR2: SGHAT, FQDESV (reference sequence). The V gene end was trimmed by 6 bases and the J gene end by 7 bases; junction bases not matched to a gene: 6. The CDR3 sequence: CASRLGLAENEQFF. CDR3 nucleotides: TGTGCCAGCAGGCTTGGACTAGCGGAGAATGAGCAGTTCTTC.